This T cell receptor beta chain was retrieved from a study of blood T cells in healthy people across ages. The ends were cut back, 5 bases at V and 6 bases at J, with 13 bases in the middle. Germline V CDR1 and CDR2: SEHNR, FQNEAQ (reference sequence). This CDR3 has 13 residues. For the second PCR, which ran for 7 to 11 cycles, a sample-barcoded 5' primer and a J-beta primer mix were used. MiXCR was run by TCRdb on the 5' RACE reads, yielding one entry per CDR3 protein. The sample has about 970,000 distinct CDR3 sequences, roughly 51% seen once; the top ten hold over 20%. The specimen sequenced was blood. This chain joins TRBV7-9 and TRBJ1-1, with no clear D. This clonotype originated in a woman aged 55-69 years in good health. CDR3: CASSKWELPEAFF. CDR3 bases: TGTGCCAGCAGCAAATGGGAACTACCTGAAGCTTTCTTT.